This T cell receptor (beta chain) was recorded in a study of OX40 agonist ivuxolimab in advanced cancers. The CDR3 covers 12 residues. CDR1 is SQVTM and CDR2 is ANQGSEA in the germline V gene. V shed 6 bases and J 4 bases; nucleotides not matched to a gene: 3. Only in-frame clones appear in the TCRdb table, and some are missing; sequencing was by immunoSEQ multiplex PCR. This repertoire shows roughly 79,000 clones, approximately 80% found once; its top ten account for roughly 0.53%. Sequenced here: CD4+ or CD8+ T cells sorted from blood, sampled in a trial of the OX40 agonist ivuxolimab. J is TRBJ2-7 and V is TRBV29-1; TRBD1 matches at 10 bases. The source is an adult with an advanced solid tumor such as melanoma, head and neck, liver or kidney cancer. Here the CDR3 reads CSVADRGYEQYF. The CDR3 DNA follows: TGCAGCGTCGCGGACAGGGGGTACGAGCAGTACTTC.